This T cell receptor (beta chain) originates from a study of CD8 T cells in Susac syndrome. Regarding the study as a whole: Acknowledgment was made by the study that its TCR sequencing and HLA analysis involved a relatively small number of individuals.

Treatment-naive patients with stable or active relapsing-remitting disease served as multiple sclerosis controls. This clonotype was seen just once. Its antigen is still unknown. With random hexamers, roughly 0.5 to 1 ug RNA was reverse transcribed. TCRdb re-derived calls from the immunoSEQ multiplex PCR reads in MiXCR, one entry per CDR3 protein. The repertoire consists of around 300,000 distinct CDR3 sequences, with around nine tenths occurring once and the leading ten covering approximately 0.18%. Material for sequencing was CD8+ T cells from PBMCs. The sequence derives from a human donor with multiple sclerosis.

The CDR3 loop reads CASSLSDRLPGANVLTF. For the CDR3, the DNA is TGTGCCAGCAGTTTATCCGACAGGCTGCCTGGGGCCAACGTCCTGACTTTC. The V and J genes are TRBV28 and TRBJ2-6, with D possibly matching TRBD1 (6 bases). This CDR3 has 17 amino acids. The V end lost 1 base, the J end lost 2 bases, and 12 bases lay between the germline ends. Germline V gene sequence: CDR1 MDHEN, CDR2 SYDVKM.